This T cell receptor (beta chain) was captured in a study of monozygotic twins with cystic fibrosis. Germline V gives CDR1 LGHNA, CDR2 YSLEER. Deletions cut 4 bases from V and 3 bases from J, with 16 bases between. The CDR3 totals 15 residues. Repertoires were generated with immunoSEQ multiplex PCR, while TCRdb's copy carries only in-frame clones and drops some. Of some 30,000 clones listed, around 90% were seen once; the top ten hold approximately 1%. This chain joins TRBV4-3 and TRBJ2-7; D not certain. This receptor was taken from a girl aged 2 to 9 with cystic fibrosis. The sequenced sample consisted of blood. CDR3 DNA: TGCGCCAGCAGCCCCAACAGCGCACTTATCTACGAGCAGTACTTC. Encoded protein: CASSPNSALIYEQYF.